Each of the 30 T cell receptor beta chains below was sequenced from the same sample in a study of T cells in narcolepsy. For these receptors, no antigen is known. The data were produced by immunoSEQ multiplex PCR, yet TCRdb's version contains in-frame clones alone and is incomplete. The sample shows 500 to 600 clones, just under 30% of them seen only once. Specimen: cultured CD4+ T cells from cerebrospinal fluid. The receptors shown here come from a human donor with narcolepsy.

This clone was counted a few times. V and J are TRBV6-6 and TRBJ1-1, with D tentatively TRBD1 (5 bases). V lost 6 bases, J lost 7 bases, and 18 bases lay in between. Germline-derived CDR1 and CDR2 are MNHNY and SVGAGI (reference sequence). CDR3 size: 14 residues. The CDR3 region is CASSSTPGRSEAFF. CDR3 sequence (DNA): TGTGCCAGCAGCTCAACCCCGGGACGGAGTGAAGCTTTCTTT.

This clone is categorized as large. The same CDR3 arises from other DNA sequences in this sample as well. The chain joins TRBV5-6 to TRBJ2-7; D not certain. The CDR3 extends over 16 amino acids. Germline V gene lookup returns CDR1 SGHDT and CDR2 YYEEEE. Deletions cut 1 base from V and 9 bases from J, with 23 bases between. In DNA form, the CDR3 reads TGTGCCAGCAGCTTGTGGCAGGTCAATGCCATACGAGGGCAGTACTTC. Translating gives CASSLWQVNAIRGQYF.

The table lists this clone with a few counts. This chain uses TRBV11-3 with TRBJ1-1; 9 bases agree with TRBD1. The CDR3 has 16 amino acids. V trimming: 3 bases; J trimming: 5 bases; junction bases outside the gene matches: 10. Germline CDR1 and CDR2: SGHNT and YENEEA. CDR3 DNA sequence: TGTGCCAGCAGCTTCCCCGGACAGGGGTCGAGGACTGAAGCTTTCTTT. Its translation: CASSFPGQGSRTEAFF.

In its sample, this clone was seen a few times. This chain connects TRBV7-2 to TRBJ2-1; TRBD2 matches 8 bases. Looked up from germline, CDR1 is SGHTA and CDR2 is FQGNSA. V lost 2 bases, J lost 4 bases, and 7 bases stayed unmatched. CDR3 size: 16 residues. CDR3 in DNA: TGTGCCAGCAGCTTAATAGCGGGAAGTAGTTACAATGAGCAGTTCTTC. This encodes CASSLIAGSSYNEQFF.

This clone came up a few times. The gene calls are TRBV11-1 and TRBJ2-7, with D possibly TRBD2 on 5 matching bases. V was pared by 3 bases and J by 9 bases, with 18 bases between. This CDR3 region has 14 residues. The germline CDR1 and CDR2 sequences are SGHAT and FQDESV (reference sequence). The CDR3 coding sequence is TGTGCCAGCAGCTTCGGGGAAAACCCGGACGGGCAGTACTTC. Protein product: CASSFGENPDGQYF.

V usage is TRBV5-6 and J usage is TRBJ2-7; 7 nucleotides match TRBD1. Looked up from germline, CDR1 is SGHDT and CDR2 is YYEEEE. V was clipped by 0 bases and J by 7 bases; unmatched bases: 22. This CDR3 has 19 amino acids. CDR3 nucleotide sequence: TGTGCCAGCAGCTTGGGGTTCAGGGGGATGGTGATACGTACTAAGGAGCAGTACTTC. Translated: CASSLGFRGMVIRTKEQYF.

The chain recombines TRBV6-1 with TRBJ2-1, with D tentatively TRBD2 (7 bases). Germline V gives CDR1 MNHNS, CDR2 SASEGT. V was shortened by 3 bases and J by 10 bases, with 19 bases between the two germline ends. This CDR3 has 15 amino acids. The CDR3 region is CASSEAPSWGGEQFF. The CDR3 nucleotides read TGTGCCAGCAGTGAGGCCCCAAGTTGGGGGGGCGAGCAGTTCTTC.

This clone has just a few counts. V usage is TRBV28 and J usage is TRBJ1-4; no definite D call. Trimming took off 3 bases at V and 11 bases at J, with 10 bases between the two ends. CDR3 length: 12 amino acids. Germline lookup yields CDR1 MDHEN and CDR2 SYDVKM. The CDR3 loop is CASSFRTRKLFF. DNA of the CDR3: TGTGCCAGCAGTTTTCGTACGAGGAAACTGTTTTTT.

Points on this clone: An end of the junction differs from the germline gene, which may be a read error. The rearrangement uses TRBV5-8 and TRBJ1-4; a weak D match, TRBD1 (5 bases). CDR1 is SGHTS, CDR2 YDEGEE, per germline. The CDR3 extends over 16 amino acids. As DNA, the CDR3 is TGCGCCAGCAGCCCGCTGGGACCGACCGGTAATGAAAAACTGTTTTTT. Translated, it gives CASSPLGPTGNEKLFF.

The V gene is TRBV28, the J gene TRBJ2-5; D unresolved. This CDR3 is built from 14 residues. V gave up 8 bases and J gave up 4 bases, with 17 bases separating them. Germline V lookup: CDR1 MDHEN, CDR2 SYDVKM. CDR3 nucleotides: TGTGCCAGCGGGCCGGGTCAATGGGGAGAGACCCAGTACTTC. Residues: CASGPGQWGETQYF.

Within the sample, this clone is hyperexpanded. The V and J genes are TRBV5-4 and TRBJ2-1, with D hard to call. V was shortened by 2 bases and J by 6 bases, with 3 bases between the two germline ends. The CDR3 is 11 residues long. Germline-derived CDR1 and CDR2 are SGHNT and YYREEE (reference sequence). CDR3 sequence reads: CASSLINEQFF. DNA for the CDR3: TGTGCCAGCAGCTTAATCAATGAGCAGTTCTTC.

V is TRBV7-9 and J is TRBJ2-1, with D perhaps given as TRBD1 or TRBD2 (6 bases each). The CDR3 length is 16 residues. Germline loops: CDR1 SEHNR, CDR2 FQNEAQ (reference sequence). With 4 bases removed from V and 5 bases from J, the gap between germline ends came to 18 bases. The CDR3 coding sequence is TGTGCCAGCAGCTCTAGAGGGAGGTCAGGGGACAATGAGCAGTTCTTC. This gives the protein CASSSRGRSGDNEQFF.

The chain joins TRBV7-9 to TRBJ2-5; either TRBD1 or TRBD2 may fit D (5 bases each). Germline assignment: CDR1 SEHNR and CDR2 FQNEAQ (reference sequence). V was clipped by 5 bases and J by 4 bases, with 14 bases between them. The CDR3 length is 14 residues. CDR3 in amino acids: CASSGAMGTETQYF. The CDR3 DNA sequence: TGTGCCAGCAGCGGAGCCATGGGGACAGAGACCCAGTACTTC.

By its share, this clone is large (0.1 to 1%). The chain is built from TRBV19 and TRBJ1-4; D may be TRBD1 (6 bases). This CDR3 contains 15 residues. V shed 6 bases and J shed 3 bases, with 14 bases lying between them. Per germline, CDR1 LNHDA and CDR2 SQIVND (reference sequence). CDR3 sequence: CASRLDRSANEKLFF. DNA for the CDR3: TGTGCCAGTAGGCTGGACAGAAGCGCTAATGAAAAACTGTTTTTT. The full variable domain, its missing parts supplied by reference TRBV19 and TRBJ1-4, is DGGITQSPKYLFRKEGQNVTLSCEQNLNHDAMYWYRQDPGQGLRLIYYSQIVNDFQKGDIAEGYSVSREKKESFPLTVTSAQKNPTAFYLCASRLDRSANEKLFFGSGTQLSVL.

Sample share makes this clone hyperexpanded. For the CDR3, the DNA is TGTGCCAGCGGGCCGGGTCAATGGGGAGAGACCCAGTACTTC. Translation gives CASGPGQWGETQYF. The chain uses TRBV19 and TRBJ2-5; no clear D. Trimming cost V 9 bases and J 4 bases, with 18 bases left between them. Germline loops: CDR1 LNHDA, CDR2 SQIVND (reference sequence). This CDR3 has 14 residues.

This clone is labeled medium-sized. The chain has TRBV4-2 and TRBJ2-3; D remains ambiguous. The V end lost 1 base, the J end lost 2 bases, and 7 bases lay between the germline ends. The CDR3 sequence is 14 residues long. CDR1 is LGHNA, CDR2 YNFKEQ, per germline. The CDR3 spells CASSQGGNTDTQYF. In DNA, the CDR3 is TGTGCCAGCAGCCAAGGCGGAAACACAGATACGCAGTATTTT.

The chain uses TRBV30 and TRBJ1-5; 7 bases map to TRBD1. The germline V gene encodes CDR1 GTSNPN and CDR2 SVGIG (reference sequence). V gave up 5 bases and J gave up 3 bases; unmatched junction bases: 22. CDR3 length: 19 amino acids. The CDR3 bases are TGTGCCTGGTGCCATAGATGGGGGGGGGCCGACAGGGCCAATCAGCCCCAGCATTTT. This gives the protein CAWCHRWGGADRANQPQHF.

Turning to this clone: At one boundary the junction diverges from the germline segment, which might be a read error. V is TRBV10-3 and J is TRBJ2-5; 7 positions match TRBD2. Germline CDR1 reads ENHRY; CDR2 reads SYGVKD. The CDR3 extends over 14 amino acids. CDR3 loop: CASSYSGGQETQYF. CDR3 nucleotides: TGTGCCAGCAGTTACTCGGGGGGTCAAGAGACCCAGTACTTC.

The chain recombines TRBV5-7 with TRBJ2-1, with D unresolved. TRBV5-7 belongs to the ORF category, with a function that is uncertain. V lost 2 bases and J lost 6, with 3 bases in between. This CDR3 has 11 residues. CDR3 in DNA: TGTGCCAGCAGCTTAATCAATGAGCAGTTCTTC. Protein product: CASSLINEQFF.

As concerns this clone: A read error is likely here: a far larger clone is one base away. The same CDR3 also results from other DNA sequences found in this sample. The V call is TRBV5-4, the J call TRBJ2-5, with D unresolved. The CDR3 extends over 13 amino acids. Trimming cost V 4 bases and J 4 bases, with 11 bases left between them. Germline V gene lookup returns CDR1 SGHNT and CDR2 YYREEE (reference sequence). The CDR3 is CASSQQFGETQYF. The CDR3 DNA reads TGTGCCAGCAGCCAACAATTCGGAGAGACCCAGTACTTC.

The chain uses TRBV6-6 and TRBJ1-4; D is unresolved. CDR1 is MNHNY and CDR2 is SVGAGI in the germline V gene (reference sequence). Trimming removed 4 bases at V and 11 bases at J, with 11 bases between. CDR3 length: 12 amino acids. Here the CDR3 DNA reads TGTGCCAGCAGTTTTCGTACGAGGAAACTGTTTTTT. Its translation: CASSFRTRKLFF.

This clone is medium-sized. The DNA for the CDR3 is TGTGCCAGTAGTAGGGACGGAGGGGGAACGACAGATACGCAGTATTTT. Its translation: CASSRDGGGTTDTQYF. This rearrangement joins TRBV19 to TRBJ2-3; either TRBD1 or TRBD2 may fit D (6 bases each). CDR3 length: 16 residues. V dropped 4 bases and J dropped 3 bases, with 17 bases sitting between them. CDR1 and CDR2 (germline): LNHDA, SQIVND (reference sequence).

In regard to this clone: A far larger clone is only one base removed, so a read error is likely. The chain is built from TRBV28 and TRBJ1-4; possibly TRBD1 for D (5 bases). Germline CDR1 reads MDHEN; CDR2 reads SYDVKM. The CDR3 sequence is 15 residues long. The CDR3 region is CASSPTGLNNEKVFF. Here the CDR3 DNA reads TGTGCCAGCAGTCCAACGGGACTGAATAATGAAAAAGTGTTTTTT. Variable domain in full (rest from reference TRBV28 and TRBJ1-4): DVKVTQSSRYLVKRTGEKVFLECVQDMDHENMFWYRQDPGLGLRLIYFSYDVKMKEKGDIPEGYSVSREKKERFSLILESASTNQTSMYLCASSPTGLNNEKVFFGSGTQLSVL.

This clone is termed large. V usage is TRBV30 and J usage is TRBJ1-5; 7 bases are shared with TRBD1. The J segment lost 3 bases and the V segment lost 3 bases, leaving 20 bases of the junction unmatched. CDR1 and CDR2 from the germline V gene are GTSNPN and SVGIG (reference sequence). The CDR3 extends over 19 amino acids. The CDR3, as DNA: TGTGCCTGGAGCCATAGAAGGGGGTGGGCCGACAGGGCCAATCAGCCCCAGCATTTT. Its protein product is CAWSHRRGWADRANQPQHF.

This rearrangement joins TRBV7-8 to TRBJ2-1; 8 bases align to TRBD2. Germline CDR1 is SGHVS and CDR2 is FQNEAQ. Trimming removed 2 bases from V and 4 bases from J; junction bases left unmatched: 7. The CDR3 has 16 amino acids. The CDR3: CASSLIAGSSYNEQFF. DNA of the CDR3: TGTGCCAGCAGCTTAATAGCGGGAAGTAGTTACAATGAGCAGTTCTTC. The full variable domain, with the rest looked up from reference TRBV7-8 and TRBJ2-1, is GAGVSQSPRYKVAKRGQDVALRCDPISGHVSLFWYQQALGQGPEFLTYFQNEAQLDKSGLPSDRFFAERPEGSVSTLKIQRTQQEDSAVYLCASSLIAGSSYNEQFFGPGTRLTVL.

This clone is categorized as large. The gene calls are TRBV5-5 and TRBJ2-2, with TRBD2 as a possible D gene (6 bases). Trimming pared 4 bases from V and 4 bases from J, leaving 17 bases between. Germline lookup yields CDR1 SGHKS and CDR2 YYEKEE (reference sequence). CDR3 length: 16 residues. This chain's CDR3 is CASSRSGGAGTGELFF. CDR3 coding DNA: TGTGCCAGCAGCCGCTCCGGAGGGGCAGGCACCGGGGAGCTGTTTTTT.

The chain employs TRBV27 and TRBJ1-1; tentatively, D is TRBD1 (5 bases). Germline CDR1 and CDR2: MNHEY and SMNVEV (reference sequence). V lost 6 bases and J 7 bases, leaving 18 bases between the germline ends. The CDR3 contains 14 residues. This CDR3 is CASSSTPGRSEAFF. CDR3 nucleotide sequence: TGTGCCAGCAGCTCAACCCCGGGACGGAGTGAAGCTTTCTTT.

The CDR3 here is CASRFGVNPDGQYF. The CDR3 DNA is TGTGCCAGCAGGTTCGGGGTAAACCCGGACGGGCAGTACTTC. The chain links TRBV11-2 to TRBJ2-7; D might be TRBD2 (5 bases). V shed 6 bases and J shed 9 bases, with 21 bases lying between them. Germline V gene data show CDR1 as SGHAT and CDR2 as FQNNGV. This CDR3 is 14 amino acids long.

Concerning this clone itself: Since a far larger clone is one base different, this is likely a read error. CDR3 DNA: TGTGCCAGCAGCTTAGAAGAGACTAGCGGGACCGGGCGGCAGTTCTTC. As protein: CASSLEETSGTGRQFF. The chain uses TRBV7-2 and TRBJ2-1; 11 bases line up with TRBD2. The CDR3 is 16 residues long. V gave up 1 base and J gave up 12 bases; unmatched junction bases: 11. Germline assignment: CDR1 SGHTA and CDR2 FQGNSA.

V usage is TRBV7-8 and J usage is TRBJ1-1, with D possibly matching TRBD1 (5 bases). Germline values: CDR1 SGHVS, CDR2 FQNEAQ. The CDR3 runs to 13 residues. The CDR3 spells CASCLIDRTEAFF. In nucleotides, the CDR3 is TGTGCGAGCTGCTTAATAGACAGAACTGAAGCTTTCTTT.